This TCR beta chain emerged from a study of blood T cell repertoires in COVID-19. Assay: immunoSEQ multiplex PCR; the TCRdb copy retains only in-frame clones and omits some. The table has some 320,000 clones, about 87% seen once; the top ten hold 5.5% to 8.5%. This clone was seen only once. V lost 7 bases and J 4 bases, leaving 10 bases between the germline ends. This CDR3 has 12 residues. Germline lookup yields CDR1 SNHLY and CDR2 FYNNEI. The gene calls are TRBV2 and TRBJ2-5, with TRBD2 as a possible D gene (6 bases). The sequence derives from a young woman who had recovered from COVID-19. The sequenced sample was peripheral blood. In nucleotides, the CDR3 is TGTGCCAGCACTGAGGAGGGAGAGACCCAGTACTTC. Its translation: CASTEEGETQYF.